A selection of T cell receptor beta chains follows, all from one sample in a study of blood T cell repertoires in COVID-19. Clones were sequenced by immunoSEQ multiplex PCR, and TCRdb holds only the in-frame ones, with some missing. The sample records 150,000 to 190,000 clones, 75% to 85% being singletons. Sequencing input: peripheral blood. The receptors originated from a woman in her forties or fifties with acute or convalescent COVID-19. Each CDR3 is given with its conserved first and last residue. The D gene is left open where the match is weak. Only some rows state a clone size, as once, few, many or a class for expanded clones.

v_gene	abundance	d_gene	j_gene	CDR3nt	CDR3aa
TRBV30	.	.	TRBJ1-4	TGTGCCTGGTGTAGTATGGGGCCTAATGAAAAACTGTTTTTT	CAWCSMGPNEKLFF
TRBV20-1	.	.	TRBJ2-5	TGCACCGCGCAGGGAAAAGAGACCCAGTACTTC	CTAQGKETQYF
TRBV5-5	.	TRBD2	TRBJ2-5	TGTGCCAGCAGCTCCCTCCTAGCGGGAGGGAAAGAGACCCAGTACTTC	CASSSLLAGGKETQYF
TRBV6-5	once	.	TRBJ1-1	TGTGCCAGCTGCGAGGGGGACACTGAAGCTTTCTTT	CASCEGDTEAFF
TRBV4-1	.	.	TRBJ1-4	TGCGCCAGCAGCCAAGAGCCTGTAGTACTTAATGAAAAACTGTTTTTT	CASSQEPVVLNEKLFF
TRBV10-3	few	.	TRBJ1-4	TGTGCCATCAGAAGGGACGGGGGGAATGAAAAACTGTTTTTT	CAIRRDGGNEKLFF
TRBV2	.	.	TRBJ2-1	TGTGCCGACGCCCAGAGCTCGGGGTACAATGAGCAGTTCTTC	CADAQSSGYNEQFF
TRBV7-2	.	TRBD2	TRBJ2-3	TGTGCCAGCAGCTTGGGCCTGGGGGGGTTCACAGATACGCAGTATTTT	CASSLGLGGFTDTQYF
TRBV7-2	.	.	TRBJ1-6	TGTGCCAGCAGCCTGTTGAGCTCCTATAATTCACCCCTCCACTTT	CASSLLSSYNSPLHF
TRBV7-2	few	TRBD1	TRBJ1-6	TGTGCCAGCAGCAGGGACAGGGTTAATAATTCACCCCTCCACTTT	CASSRDRVNNSPLHF
TRBV24-1	once	TRBD1	TRBJ2-2	TGTGCCACCAGTGATACGACGGGGACAGGGGGCTTCACCGGGGAGCTGTTTTTT	CATSDTTGTGGFTGELFF
TRBV7-9	once	TRBD1	TRBJ2-7	TGTGCCAGCAGCTTATGGTCGGGACAGGGTCTTAGCGAGCAGTACTTC	CASSLWSGQGLSEQYF
TRBV7-3	.	TRBD1	TRBJ2-7	TGTGCCAGCAGCTCCCAGGGGGTGGGGGAGCAGTACTTC	CASSSQGVGEQYF
TRBV4-1	.	.	TRBJ1-2	TGCGCCAGCAGCCAACCGGGGTACTATGGCTACACCTTC	CASSQPGYYGYTF
TRBV6-6	.	.	TRBJ1-1	TGTGCCAGCAGTCGCGACGGGGACACTGAAGCTTTCTTT	CASSRDGDTEAFF
TRBV30	.	TRBD1	TRBJ1-2	TGTGCCTGGAGCGACTTCCCGGGACAGGGTAACTATGGCTACACCTTC	CAWSDFPGQGNYGYTF
TRBV6-5	few	TRBD1	TRBJ1-4	TGTGCCAGCAGAGGGACAGGTTCAACTAATGAAAAACTGTTTTTT	CASRGTGSTNEKLFF
TRBV7-4	.	.	TRBJ1-5	TGTGCCAGCAGCTTATCCCCAAATCAGCCCCAGCATTTT	CASSLSPNQPQHF
TRBV3-1/TRBV3-2	.	TRBD2	TRBJ2-3	TGTGCCACCTCTCTAGCGGGGGAGCTCACAGATACGCAGTATTTT	CATSLAGELTDTQYF
TRBV21-1	.	.	TRBJ2-7	TGTGCCAGCAGTCGACGGGACAGGTGCTCCTACGAGCAGTACTTC	CASSRRDRCSYEQYF
TRBV11-2	.	.	TRBJ1-2	TGTGCCAGCAGCTCGGGAAGAGGGTTCTATGGCTACACCTTC	CASSSGRGFYGYTF
TRBV27	.	.	TRBJ1-1	TGTGCCAGCAGAGGGATGGACACTAAGTACACTGAAGCTTTCTTT	CASRGMDTKYTEAFF
TRBV24-1	.	.	TRBJ1-4	TGTGCCACCAGTGATCCCAGACGGGTGTTGGCTAATGAAAAACTGTTTTTT	CATSDPRRVLANEKLFF
TRBV5-1	.	TRBD1	TRBJ2-1	TGCGCCAGCAGCTTGTATGGACAGGGTTATAATGAGCAGTTCTTC	CASSLYGQGYNEQFF
TRBV29-1	.	TRBD2	TRBJ2-1	TGCAGCGTAGGGACTAGCGGGGAGAGCTCCTACAATGAGCAGTTCTTC	CSVGTSGESSYNEQFF
TRBV4-2	.	.	TRBJ2-1	TGTGCCAGCAGCCAAGCACTTTACAATGAGCAGTTCTTC	CASSQALYNEQFF
TRBV5-6	.	.	TRBJ1-6	TGTGCCAGCAGCTTGGTTTCTTCGGGAATGAATTCACCCCTCCACTTT	CASSLVSSGMNSPLHF
TRBV7-2	.	.	TRBJ1-5	TGTGCCAGCAGCTTAGCTGGGCGGGCTAGGCAGCCCCAGCATTTT	CASSLAGRARQPQHF
TRBV21-1	.	.	TRBJ1-4	TGTGCCAGCAGCAAATGGGGTACAGGGGTGAATGAAAAACTGTTTTTT	CASSKWGTGVNEKLFF
TRBV1	.	.	TRBJ2-3	TGCACCAGCAGCCCTAAAGTTGCCCTGCCGCCCACAGATACGCAGTATTTT	CTSSPKVALPPTDTQYF
TRBV2	.	TRBD1	TRBJ2-5	TGTGCCAGCAGTGAAGCGCGTACAGGGGGCGTTTTAGAGACCCAGTACTTC	CASSEARTGGVLETQYF
TRBV19	few	.	TRBJ2-5	TGTGCCAGTAGTATAGGGCAGGGGATCCAAGAGACCCAGTACTTC	CASSIGQGIQETQYF
TRBV5-5	.	.	TRBJ2-2	TGTGCCAGCAGCTTGACCAGCGCGAACACCGGGGAGCTGTTTTTT	CASSLTSANTGELFF
TRBV27	.	.	TRBJ2-7	TGTGCCAGCAGCCCGGTGAGACAGTCCTACGAGCAGTACTTC	CASSPVRQSYEQYF
TRBV5-1	once	.	TRBJ2-7	TGCGCCAGCAGCTCTGTCACACGGGACTCCCAACGCCGGGTCTACGAGCAGTACTTC	CASSSVTRDSQRRVYEQYF
TRBV6-6	.	TRBD2	TRBJ2-1	TGTGCCAGCAGGAGTCTAGCGGGAGTTGGCAATGAGCAGTTCTTC	CASRSLAGVGNEQFF
TRBV5-1	few	.	TRBJ1-4	TGCGCCAGCAGCTTGGGTCAGGGTGGTGAAAAACTGTTTTTT	CASSLGQGGEKLFF